This T cell receptor (beta chain) was found in a study of T cells in Graves' hyperthyroidism and ophthalmopathy. This clonotype was found a few times. The CDR3 regions of TCR beta were amplified from RNA transcripts. The TCR CDR3 first-round RT-PCR relied on the HTBI primer set. TCRdb itself ran the multiplex PCR reads through MiXCR, one entry per CDR3 protein. In the table there are over 200,000 distinct CDR3 sequences, about 15% of which are singletons. Trimming shortened V by 5 bases and J by 1 base, and 11 bases separated the two germline ends. This CDR3 spans 14 amino acids. Germline lookup yields CDR1 SGHVS and CDR2 FQNEAQ.

The receptor was derived from a man in his forties or fifties with Graves' hyperthyroidism. The chain recombines TRBV7-8 with TRBJ2-5, with D perhaps matching TRBD1 (6 bases). Sequenced sample: blood. CDR3 amino acids: CASSPRGTQETQYF. The CDR3 bases are TGTGCCAGCAGCCCGAGGGGGACCCAAGAGACCCAGTACTTC.